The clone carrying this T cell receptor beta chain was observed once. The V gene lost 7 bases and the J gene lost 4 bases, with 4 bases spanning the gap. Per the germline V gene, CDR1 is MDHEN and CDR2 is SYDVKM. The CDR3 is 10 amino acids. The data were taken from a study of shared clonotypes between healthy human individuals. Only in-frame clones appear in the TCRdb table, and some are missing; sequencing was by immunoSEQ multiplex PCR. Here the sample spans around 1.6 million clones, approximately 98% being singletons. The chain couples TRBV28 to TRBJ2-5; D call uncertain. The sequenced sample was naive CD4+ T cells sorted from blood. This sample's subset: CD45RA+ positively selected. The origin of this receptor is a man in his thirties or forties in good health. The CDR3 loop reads CASIAETQYF. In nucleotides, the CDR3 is TGTGCCAGCATTGCAGAGACCCAGTACTTC.